The rows below give T cell receptor beta chains drawn from one sample of a study of tumor-infiltrating lymphocytes in primary liver carcinoma. One entry per CDR3 protein results from TCRdb running MiXCR on the multiplex PCR reads. This repertoire shows more than 150,000 distinct CDR3 sequences, roughly three fifths found once; its top ten account for around three quarters. The sequenced material came from peripheral blood. Every receptor here comes from a man between 35 and 55 years old with primary liver carcinoma and hepatitis B virus infection. CDR3s include the opening cysteine and the closing phenylalanine or tryptophan. A D gene is named only where the DNA matches it firmly. For some rows the clone size is stated as once, few or many, or as a class when expanded; others skip it.

CDR3: CASSLWDGSNQPQHF
DNA: TGTGCCAGCAGTTTATGGGACGGTAGCAATCAGCCCCAGCATTTT
D: .
size: many
V: TRBV12-3/TRBV12-4
J: TRBJ1-5

CDR3: CASNQDRQLAGGRNEQFF
DNA: TGTGCCAGCAACCAAGATCGGCAGCTAGCGGGAGGGCGAAATGAGCAGTTCTTC
D: TRBD2
size: .
V: TRBV4-2
J: TRBJ2-1

CDR3: CTSSWYGRNNEQFF
DNA: TGCACCAGCAGCTGGTATGGTCGGAACAATGAGCAGTTCTTC
D: .
size: .
V: TRBV11-2
J: TRBJ2-1

CDR3: CASSGGQGYGTDTQYF
DNA: TGCGCCAGCAGCGGGGGTCAGGGGTACGGCACAGATACGCAGTATTTT
D: .
size: few
V: TRBV4-1
J: TRBJ2-3

CDR3: CASSFGVVRRTGNYGYTF
DNA: TGTGCCAGCAGTTTTGGCGTCGTTCGACGAACTGGGAACTATGGCTACACCTTC
D: .
size: .
V: TRBV12-3/TRBV12-4
J: TRBJ1-2

CDR3: CASSGDQGAEQYF
DNA: TGCGCCAGCAGTGGCGACCAGGGAGCCGAGCAGTACTTC
D: .
size: .
V: TRBV4-1
J: TRBJ2-7

CDR3: CASSGQGLRTDTQYF
DNA: TGTGCCAGCAGTGGACAGGGGCTAAGGACAGATACGCAGTATTTT
D: TRBD1
size: many
V: TRBV12-3/TRBV12-4
J: TRBJ2-3

CDR3: CANRKLAGVPGDTQYF
DNA: TGTGCCAACAGGAAACTAGCGGGAGTGCCTGGAGATACGCAGTATTTT
D: TRBD2
size: once
V: TRBV11-2
J: TRBJ2-3

CDR3: CASKPTGRGETQYF
DNA: TGTGCCAGCAAACCAACAGGGCGGGGAGAGACCCAGTACTTC
D: .
size: few
V: TRBV12-3/TRBV12-4
J: TRBJ2-5

CDR3: CASSPRGQLSYEQYF
DNA: TGTGCCAGCAGCCCACGGGGACAGCTCTCCTACGAGCAGTACTTC
D: TRBD1
size: .
V: TRBV11-2
J: TRBJ2-7

CDR3: CASSFPGWEQYF
DNA: TGTGCCAGCAGTTTCCCAGGCTGGGAGCAGTACTTC
D: .
size: once
V: TRBV28
J: TRBJ2-7

CDR3: CASSPTMTSGGGETQYF
DNA: TGTGCCAGCAGCCCTACTATGACTAGCGGGGGTGGGGAGACCCAGTACTTC
D: TRBD2
size: .
V: TRBV11-2
J: TRBJ2-5

CDR3: CSVFDRGRDAEAFF
DNA: TGCAGCGTTTTTGACAGGGGGCGGGACGCTGAAGCTTTCTTT
D: TRBD1
size: .
V: TRBV29-1
J: TRBJ1-1

CDR3: CAGSLGPSRSNEQYF
DNA: TGTGCAGGCAGCTTAGGGCCTAGCAGGTCCAACGAGCAGTACTTC
D: .
size: once
V: TRBV11-2
J: TRBJ2-7

CDR3: CASSLRRGETQYF
DNA: TGTGCCAGCAGCTTGCGGCGCGGGGAGACCCAGTACTTC
D: .
size: .
V: TRBV5-6
J: TRBJ2-5

CDR3: CSVEEDSSGELFF
DNA: TGCAGCGTTGAAGAGGATAGTTCCGGGGAGCTGTTTTTT
D: .
size: few
V: TRBV29-1
J: TRBJ2-2

CDR3: CASSHLTSSTGELFF
DNA: TGTGCCAGCAGCCACTTGACTAGTTCCACCGGGGAGCTGTTTTTT
D: .
size: .
V: TRBV14
J: TRBJ2-2

CDR3: CASSLRPENIQYF
DNA: TGTGCCAGCAGCTTAAGGCCCGAAAACATTCAGTACTTC
D: .
size: many
V: TRBV11-2
J: TRBJ2-4

CDR3: CVSNLAGTGPQREYF
DNA: TGTGTCAGCAACTTAGCCGGGACAGGGCCTCAGAGGGAGTACTTC
D: TRBD1
size: .
V: TRBV7-9
J: TRBJ2-7

CDR3: CASSEVKGTQHF
DNA: TGTGCCAGCAGTGAAGTTAAGGGGACCCAGCACTTC
D: .
size: .
V: TRBV6-1
J: TRBJ2-5

CDR3: CASSLVPGQTYEQYF
DNA: TGTGCCAGCAGCTTAGTTCCGGGGCAGACCTACGAGCAGTACTTC
D: .
size: few
V: TRBV5-5
J: TRBJ2-7

CDR3: CASSLLIGGPRDTGELFF
DNA: TGTGCCAGCAGCCTCCTGATAGGTGGGCCACGGGACACCGGGGAACTGTTTTTT
D: .
size: .
V: TRBV14
J: TRBJ2-2

CDR3: CASSQDWGSGQSLRETQYF
DNA: TGCGCCAGCAGCCAAGATTGGGGTTCTGGACAGTCGCTCAGGGAGACCCAGTACTTC
D: .
size: few
V: TRBV4-1
J: TRBJ2-5

CDR3: CASSLAVASGIDTQYF
DNA: TGTGCCAGCAGTTTAGCGGTAGCTAGCGGGATCGATACGCAGTATTTT
D: TRBD2
size: .
V: TRBV12-3/TRBV12-4
J: TRBJ2-3

CDR3: CASNGEGADTQYF
DNA: TGTGCCAGCAACGGAGAGGGGGCAGATACACAGTATTTT
D: TRBD1
size: .
V: TRBV11-1
J: TRBJ2-3

CDR3: CASSQNPPGRRSPLHF
DNA: TGTGCCAGCAGCCAAAATCCCCCCGGTCGACGTTCACCCCTCCACTTT
D: .
size: .
V: TRBV14
J: TRBJ1-6

CDR3: CASSYSKREQYF
DNA: TGTGCCAGCAGTTACTCGAAGAGGGAGCAGTACTTC
D: .
size: few
V: TRBV6-6
J: TRBJ2-7

CDR3: CASSSFGPNYGYTF
DNA: TGTGCCAGCAGTTCTTTTGGGCCTAACTATGGCTACACCTTC
D: .
size: .
V: TRBV6-5
J: TRBJ1-2

CDR3: CAISESQDTSYGYTF
DNA: TGTGCCATCAGTGAGTCCCAGGACACCTCCTATGGCTACACCTTC
D: .
size: few
V: TRBV10-3
J: TRBJ1-2

CDR3: CSVETATNEKLFF
DNA: TGCAGCGTTGAAACGGCAACTAATGAAAAACTGTTTTTT
D: .
size: .
V: TRBV29-1
J: TRBJ1-4

CDR3: CASLLGPSPADEQFF
DNA: TGTGCCAGCCTCCTGGGACCCTCCCCAGCGGATGAGCAGTTCTTC
D: .
size: .
V: TRBV6-1
J: TRBJ2-1

CDR3: CASSTLRGTSGSVGEQFF
DNA: TGTGCCAGCAGTACGTTACGGGGGACTAGCGGGTCGGTGGGTGAGCAGTTCTTC
D: TRBD2
size: many
V: TRBV11-2
J: TRBJ2-1

CDR3: CASSPRDGGGYEQYF
DNA: TGTGCCAGCAGCCCTAGAGACGGGGGGGGCTACGAGCAGTACTTC
D: TRBD2
size: few
V: TRBV11-1
J: TRBJ2-7

CDR3: CASSLAQNTGELFF
DNA: TGTGCCAGCAGCTTGGCCCAGAACACCGGGGAGCTGTTTTTT
D: .
size: many
V: TRBV5-6
J: TRBJ2-2

CDR3: CASSIDWGNTGELFF
DNA: TGTGCCAGCAGTATCGACTGGGGTAACACCGGGGAGCTGTTTTTT
D: .
size: .
V: TRBV6-5
J: TRBJ2-2

CDR3: CASSPLGRAGGNIQYF
DNA: TGTGCCAGCAGCCCCCTAGGGAGAGCGGGAGGAAACATTCAGTACTTC
D: TRBD2
size: few
V: TRBV6-5
J: TRBJ2-4

CDR3: CASSLGTGQFAYF
DNA: TGTGCCAGCAGTTTAGGGACAGGCCAATTTGCCTACTTC
D: TRBD1
size: .
V: TRBV12-3/TRBV12-4
J: TRBJ2-7

CDR3: CASSSRGGVEKLFF
DNA: TGCGCCAGCAGCTCGAGAGGAGGGGTTGAAAAACTGTTTTTT
D: .
size: .
V: TRBV5-4
J: TRBJ1-4

CDR3: CASSLGQGYNEQFF
DNA: TGTGCCAGCAGTTTGGGACAGGGTTACAATGAGCAGTTCTTC
D: TRBD1
size: .
V: TRBV12-3/TRBV12-4
J: TRBJ2-1

CDR3: CASSLLGLGTSGNYERFF
DNA: TGTGCAAGCAGCTTACTAGGTCTTGGGACTAGCGGGAACTATGAGCGGTTCTTC
D: TRBD2
size: .
V: TRBV11-2
J: TRBJ2-1

CDR3: CASSLTGDDEQFF
DNA: TGTGCCAGCAGTTTAACAGGGGACGATGAGCAGTTCTTC
D: TRBD1
size: .
V: TRBV6-5
J: TRBJ2-1

CDR3: CASSVAGGSHEQYF
DNA: TGTGCCAGCTCAGTGGCAGGGGGTTCCCACGAGCAGTACTTC
D: TRBD1
size: .
V: TRBV7-8
J: TRBJ2-7

CDR3: CSSSLRPGSYEQYF
DNA: TGTTCCAGCAGCCTGAGACCGGGTTCCTACGAGCAGTACTTC
D: .
size: .
V: TRBV11-2
J: TRBJ2-7

CDR3: CASSLGQVPLYEQFF
DNA: TGTGCCAGCAGTTTAGGGCAGGTCCCACTTTATGAGCAGTTCTTC
D: .
size: few
V: TRBV12-3/TRBV12-4
J: TRBJ2-1

CDR3: CASSSVGQGNYGYTF
DNA: TGTGCCAGCAGTTCTGTGGGTCAGGGGAACTATGGCTACACCTTC
D: .
size: few
V: TRBV6-6
J: TRBJ1-2